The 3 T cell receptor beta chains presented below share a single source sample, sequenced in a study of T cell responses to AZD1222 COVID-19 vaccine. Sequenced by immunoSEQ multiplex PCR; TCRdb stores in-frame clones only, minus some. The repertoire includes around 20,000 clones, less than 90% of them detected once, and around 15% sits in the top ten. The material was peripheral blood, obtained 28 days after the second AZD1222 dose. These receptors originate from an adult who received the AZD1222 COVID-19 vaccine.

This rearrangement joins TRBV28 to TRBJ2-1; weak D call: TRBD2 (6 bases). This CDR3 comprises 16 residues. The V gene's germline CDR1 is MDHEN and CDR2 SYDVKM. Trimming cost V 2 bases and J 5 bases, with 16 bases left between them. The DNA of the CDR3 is TGTGCCAGCAGTTTAATCGTTAGCGGAGAAAACAATGAGCAGTTCTTC. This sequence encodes CASSLIVSGENNEQFF.

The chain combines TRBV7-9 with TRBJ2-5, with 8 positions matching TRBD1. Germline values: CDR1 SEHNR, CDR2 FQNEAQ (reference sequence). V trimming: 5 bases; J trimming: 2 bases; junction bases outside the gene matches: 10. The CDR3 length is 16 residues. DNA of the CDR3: TGTGCCAGCAGCCCTCAGGGGGCTGTAAGACAAGAGACCCAGTACTTC. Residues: CASSPQGAVRQETQYF.

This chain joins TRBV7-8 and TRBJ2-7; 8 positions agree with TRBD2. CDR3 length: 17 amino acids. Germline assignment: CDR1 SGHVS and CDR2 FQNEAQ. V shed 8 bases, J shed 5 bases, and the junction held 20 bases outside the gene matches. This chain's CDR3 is CASVGLKVPTSEHEQYF. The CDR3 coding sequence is TGTGCCAGCGTGGGACTGAAAGTACCGACTAGCGAGCACGAGCAGTACTTC.